This is a list of T cell receptor beta chains from one sample in a study of identical twins. TCRdb recomputed calls from the 5' RACE reads with MiXCR, one row per CDR3 protein. Among under 1 million distinct CDR3 sequences listed, around an eighth were seen once. These data were also reused for a study on yellow fever vaccine responses in identical twins.

Source material: PBMCs. These receptors originate from a woman younger than 35 in good health. The CDR3 runs from the conserved cysteine through the conserved F or W. The D gene is left open where the match is weak. Clone size is shown for a subset of rows, as once, few, many or a class of expanded clone.

V,D,size,J,DNA,CDR3
TRBV4-1,NA,NA,TRBJ2-4,TGCGCCAGCAGCCAAGATCGGCCGCCCTCAATTCAGTACTTC,CASSQDRPPSIQYF
TRBV12-3/TRBV12-4,NA,many,TRBJ2-7,TGTGCCAGCCGGGAGACTTCGCACTACGAGCAGTACTTC,CASRETSHYEQYF
TRBV12-3/TRBV12-4,TRBD2,NA,TRBJ2-1,TGTGCCAGTATGGGACTAGCGGGAGGGTTAAATGAGCAGTTCTTC,CASMGLAGGLNEQFF
TRBV12-3/TRBV12-4,NA,NA,TRBJ2-7,TGTGCCAGCAGGGAACAGGGAATTGGAGAGCAGTACTTC,CASREQGIGEQYF
TRBV6-2/TRBV6-3,TRBD2,NA,TRBJ2-7,TGTGCCAGCCTAGCTATTGAAAAGGGACTAGCGGGAGTCGAGCAGTACTTC,CASLAIEKGLAGVEQYF
TRBV6-1,TRBD2,NA,TRBJ2-3,TGTGCCAGCAATCGAATCGGGACTAGCGGGAGACCTAGCACAGATACGCAGTATTTT,CASNRIGTSGRPSTDTQYF
TRBV20-1,NA,NA,TRBJ2-5,TGCAGTGCTAAGAACCGGGACGCACTACAAGAGACCCAGTACTTC,CSAKNRDALQETQYF
TRBV2,TRBD2,NA,TRBJ2-3,TGTGCCACCCTAGCGGGAGACTTTAGCACAGATACGCAGTATTTT,CATLAGDFSTDTQYF
TRBV3-1,NA,many,TRBJ2-4,TGTGCCAGCAGCCTTGCGGGCTTGGACATTCAGTACTTC,CASSLAGLDIQYF
TRBV13,NA,NA,TRBJ2-1,TGTGCCAGCAGCTCGGGCTACAGCTACAATGAGCAGTTCTTC,CASSSGYSYNEQFF
TRBV11-2,NA,NA,TRBJ1-5,TGTGCCAGCAGCCTACGGACGAATCAGCCCCAGCATTTT,CASSLRTNQPQHF
TRBV5-1,NA,NA,TRBJ2-5,TGCGCCAGCAGCTTGGTTGGGACGGCAGAGTTCGAGACCCAGTACTTC,CASSLVGTAEFETQYF
TRBV7-9,NA,NA,TRBJ2-2,TGTGCCCTCAGCTTACGGGGACTCCCCTCGAACACCGGGGAGCTGTTTTTT,CALSLRGLPSNTGELFF
TRBV21-1,NA,NA,TRBJ2-2,TGTGCCAGCAGGCGGGAAGGCGGGGAGTTGGCCGGGGAGCTGTTTTTT,CASRREGGELAGELFF
TRBV24-1,NA,few,TRBJ2-2,TGTGCCACCAGTGTTTCCGGCACCGGGGAGCTGTTTTTT,CATSVSGTGELFF
TRBV29-1,TRBD1,NA,TRBJ1-2,TGCAGCGCCATACAGGGGGCAGACTATGGCTACACCTTC,CSAIQGADYGYTF
TRBV29-1,TRBD2,NA,TRBJ2-6,TGCAGCGTGGGGACTAGCGGGACCAATGGGGCCAACGTCCTGACTTTC,CSVGTSGTNGANVLTF
TRBV10-3,TRBD1,NA,TRBJ2-3,TGTGCCTCGGACAGGGGGACAGATACGCAGTATTTT,CASDRGTDTQYF
TRBV20-1,NA,NA,TRBJ2-3,TGCAGTGCTAGCGCCGGGGTTACTGCGCAGTATTTT,CSASAGVTAQYF
TRBV20-1,TRBD1,few,TRBJ2-2,TGCAGTGCTAGCCCCGGGACAGGGACCGGGGAGCTGTTTTTT,CSASPGTGTGELFF
TRBV2,NA,few,TRBJ2-5,TGTGCCAGCTCTACAGACAGACCATCGGAGACCCAGTACTTC,CASSTDRPSETQYF
TRBV20-1,NA,NA,TRBJ2-2,TGCAGTGCTAGAGCAGTGAGACCACCCACCGGGGAGCTGTTTTTT,CSARAVRPPTGELFF
TRBV20-1,NA,many,TRBJ2-7,TGCAGTGCTAGAGGATACTACGAGCAGTACTTC,CSARGYYEQYF
TRBV2,NA,NA,TRBJ2-7,TGTGCCAGCAGTGATAGTGAGCAGTACTTC,CASSDSEQYF
TRBV7-2,NA,NA,TRBJ2-1,TGTGCCAGCAGCTTTCCGCCTGTTGGGTACAATGAGCAGTTCTTC,CASSFPPVGYNEQFF
TRBV20-1,NA,NA,TRBJ1-4,TGCAGTGCTAGGAACAGGGTTAATGAAAAACTGTTTTTT,CSARNRVNEKLFF
TRBV2,NA,NA,TRBJ1-4,TGTGCCAGCAGGACGTCCGGGCTTAATGAAAAACTGTTTTTT,CASRTSGLNEKLFF
TRBV7-9,NA,few,TRBJ1-1,TGTGCCAGCAACAGACAGGTAGATGAAGCTTTCTTT,CASNRQVDEAFF
TRBV5-8,TRBD2,NA,TRBJ2-7,TGTGCCAGCAGCCGTCTGGTGGGAGGGCCGTGGGAGCAGTACTTC,CASSRLVGGPWEQYF
TRBV5-1,NA,NA,TRBJ2-7,TGCGCCAGCAGCTTGGTCGAGGGAACAGCCTACGAGCAGTACTTC,CASSLVEGTAYEQYF
TRBV28,NA,many,TRBJ1-1,TGTGCCACCTTTCCTTCCGGGCCTGAAGCTTTCTTT,CATFPSGPEAFF
TRBV5-6,TRBD2,few,TRBJ2-1,TGTGCCAGCAGAGGTGGAACTAGCGGGGTTTACAATGAGCAGTTCTTC,CASRGGTSGVYNEQFF